The 13 T cell receptor beta chains reported below all come from one sample, sequenced in a study of cytomegalovirus exposure and HLA in healthy donors. PCR primers comprised 60 Vbeta and 13 Jbeta primers. The assay was immunoSEQ multiplex PCR, and TCRdb's table has in-frame clones only and misses some. The sample contains some 140,000 clones, roughly 80% of which appear only once. Sequenced: PBMCs. These receptors were taken from a man aged 30 to 45 in good health and CMV-seropositive.

DNA for the CDR3: TGTGCCAGCAGTTTGGGGACAGACGAAAAACTGTTTTTT. Its protein product is CASSLGTDEKLFF. V usage is TRBV27 and J usage is TRBJ1-4; 7 positions match TRBD1. The trim removed 3 bases at V and 8 bases at J, leaving 3 bases unmatched. CDR3 size: 13 residues. CDR1 is MNHEY and CDR2 is SMNVEV in the germline V gene (reference sequence). Variable domain in full (rest from reference TRBV27 and TRBJ1-4): EAQVTQNPRYLITVTGKKLTVTCSQNMNHEYMSWYRQDPGLGLRQIYYSMNVEVTDKGDVPEGYKVSRKEKRNFPLILESPSPNQTSLYFCASSLGTDEKLFFGSGTQLSVL.

This chain connects TRBV28 to TRBJ2-4; possibly TRBD1 for D (6 bases). This CDR3 has 18 amino acids. Trimming stripped 4 bases from V and 0 bases from J, with 19 bases between. Germline V gene sequence: CDR1 MDHEN, CDR2 SYDVKM. CDR3 sequence (DNA): TGTGCCAGCAGTTCCTACAGCAGGGGAACCTTAGCCAAAAACATTCAGTACTTC. Protein product: CASSSYSRGTLAKNIQYF.

This rearrangement joins TRBV30 to TRBJ2-3; 7 nucleotides agree with TRBD2. Germline V gene sequence: CDR1 GTSNPN, CDR2 SVGIG (reference sequence). Losses at the gene ends were 0 bases for V and 9 bases for J; bases not matched to a gene: 9. The CDR3 has 14 residues. CDR3 coding DNA: TGTGCCTGGAGTGTATGGGGCGGGAGAAACACGCAGTATTTT. This sequence encodes CAWSVWGGRNTQYF.

On this clone: This likely traces to a read error, being one base from a far larger clone. V gene TRBV28 combines with J gene TRBJ2-1, with D maybe TRBD1 (5 bases). V was clipped by 1 base and J by 8 bases, with 21 bases between them. Germline assignment: CDR1 MDHEN and CDR2 SYDVKM. This CDR3 is built from 17 residues. The CDR3 DNA is TGTGCCAGCAGTTTATCCGTCAAGGCAGGGAAGCGCGATGAGCAGTTCTTC. It is translated as CASSLSVKAGKRDEQFF.

The chain joins TRBV15 to TRBJ1-4; 7 nucleotides line up with TRBD1. The germline V gene has CDR1 LNHNV and CDR2 YYDKDF (reference sequence). V gave up 2 bases and J gave up 3 bases; unmatched junction bases: 6. This CDR3 has 16 amino acids. CDR3 amino acids: CATSRKQGRSNEKLFF. The CDR3 coding sequence is TGTGCCACCAGCAGAAAACAGGGGAGATCTAATGAAAAACTGTTTTTT.

The V call is TRBV7-9, the J call TRBJ2-5; no definite D call. The last part of the DNA fits TRBJ2-7 better; the J call may be wrong. CDR1 is SEHNR and CDR2 is FQNEAQ in the germline V gene (reference sequence). The CDR3 has 15 amino acids. CDR3 in DNA: TGTGCCAGCAGCTTGGCTCACGTCGGTTACTACGAGCAGTACTTC. It is translated as CASSLAHVGYYEQYF.

CDR3 sequence: CASSQTLQGEKLFF. CDR3 in DNA: TGTGCCAGCAGCCAAACACTCCAGGGGGAAAAACTGTTTTTT. The genes are TRBV6-5 and TRBJ1-4; D possibly corresponds to TRBD1 (6 bases). CDR1 and CDR2 (germline): MNHEY, SVGAGI. The CDR3 is 14 residues long. Trimming removed 6 bases from V and 8 bases from J, with 16 bases in between.

V and J are TRBV29-1 and TRBJ2-1; 12 positions agree with TRBD2. Trimming took 3 bases from V and 4 from J; bases not matched to a gene: 1. CDR3 length: 14 residues. Germline loops: CDR1 SQVTM, CDR2 ANQGSEA. CDR3 bases: TGCAGCGTTGAGCTAGCGGGAGGGTACAATGAGCAGTTCTTC. Amino acid sequence: CSVELAGGYNEQFF.

V is TRBV19 and J is TRBJ1-5; TRBD1 aligns across 7 bases. Germline V gene sequence: CDR1 LNHDA, CDR2 SQIVND (reference sequence). The CDR3 contains 14 residues. CDR3 coding DNA: TGTGCAACTTCCCGGGACAGCAGCAATCAGCCCCAGCATTTT. Translating it yields CATSRDSSNQPQHF. Together with reference TRBV19 and TRBJ1-5, the CDR3 gives the full variable domain: DGGITQSPKYLFRKEGQNVTLSCEQNLNHDAMYWYRQDPGQGLRLIYYSQIVNDFQKGDIAEGYSVSREKKESFPLTVTSAQKNPTAFYLCATSRDSSNQPQHFGDGTRLSIL.

CDR3 coding DNA: TGTGCCAGCAGCGACAGGAACACCGGGGAGCTGTTTTTT. Residues: CASSDRNTGELFF. The gene calls are TRBV7-9 and TRBJ2-2; possibly TRBD1 for D (5 bases). V lost 5 bases and J lost 1, with 5 bases in between. Germline V gene data show CDR1 as SEHNR and CDR2 as FQNEAQ (reference sequence). This CDR3 is 13 amino acids long. Complete variable domain (other parts from reference TRBV7-9 and TRBJ2-2): DTGVSQNPRHKITKRGQNVTFRCDPISEHNRLYWYRQTLGQGPEFLTYFQNEAQLEKSRLLSDRFSAERPKGSFSTLEIQRTEQGDSAMYLCASSDRNTGELFFGEGSRLTVL.

The J gene is TRBJ2-1, the V gene TRBV19; TRBD1 might be the D (6 bases). Trimming shortened V by 2 bases and J by 6 bases, and 14 bases separated the two germline ends. The CDR3 contains 15 residues. Germline lookup yields CDR1 LNHDA and CDR2 SQIVND (reference sequence). CDR3 protein: CASSISGTRGNEQFF. The CDR3 bases are TGTGCCAGTAGTATATCAGGGACAAGAGGCAATGAGCAGTTCTTC.

About this clone: Other DNA sequences from this sample encode an identical CDR3 as well. The V call is TRBV9, the J call TRBJ2-7, with a weak D call TRBD1 (5 bases). This CDR3 spans 13 amino acids. Germline CDR1 is SGDLS and CDR2 is YYNGEE. With 0 bases removed from V and 3 bases from J, the gap between germline ends came to 7 bases. CDR3: CASSVGQNYEQYF. CDR3 bases: TGTGCCAGCAGCGTAGGACAGAACTACGAGCAGTACTTC.

This chain uses TRBV7-9 with TRBJ2-5; D might be TRBD1 (5 bases). Matching the DNA end better, TRBJ2-7 makes the J call doubtful. The CDR3 is made up of 15 amino acids. Germline values: CDR1 SEHNR, CDR2 FQNEAQ (reference sequence). CDR3 sequence reads: CASSLTGQGDDEQYF. In DNA form, the CDR3 reads TGTGCCAGCAGCTTAACAGGCCAGGGCGATGACGAGCAGTACTTC.